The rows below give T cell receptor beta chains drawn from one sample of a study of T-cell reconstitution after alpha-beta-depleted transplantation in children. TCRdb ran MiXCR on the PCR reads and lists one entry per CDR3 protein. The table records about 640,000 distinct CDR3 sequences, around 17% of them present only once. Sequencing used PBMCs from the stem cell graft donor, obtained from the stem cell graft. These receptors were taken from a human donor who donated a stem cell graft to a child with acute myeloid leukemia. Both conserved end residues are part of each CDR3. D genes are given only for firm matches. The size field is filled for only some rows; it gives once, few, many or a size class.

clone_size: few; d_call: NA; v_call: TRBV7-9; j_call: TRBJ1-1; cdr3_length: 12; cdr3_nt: TGTGCCAGCAGCTTCAAGGGTCAGACGGCTTTCTTT; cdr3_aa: CASSFKGQTAFF
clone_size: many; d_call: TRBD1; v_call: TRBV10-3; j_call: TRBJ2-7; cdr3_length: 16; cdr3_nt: TGTGCCATCAGTGCCGTCGAGGACAGGAGAAACTACGAGCAGTACTTC; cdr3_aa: CAISAVEDRRNYEQYF
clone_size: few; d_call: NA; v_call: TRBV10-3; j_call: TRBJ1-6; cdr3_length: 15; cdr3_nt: TGTGCCATCAGTGACCACCAGGGCGCGTTGTCACCCCTCCACTTT; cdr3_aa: CAISDHQGALSPLHF
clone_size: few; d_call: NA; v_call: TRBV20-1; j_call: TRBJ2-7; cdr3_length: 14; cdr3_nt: TGCAGTGCTAGAGAGGGAGGTCTCACCTACGAGCAGTACTTC; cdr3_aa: CSAREGGLTYEQYF
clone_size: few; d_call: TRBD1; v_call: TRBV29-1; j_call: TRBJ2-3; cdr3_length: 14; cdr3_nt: TGCAGCCCTGGATTCGACAGGGTAACAGATACGCAGTATTTT; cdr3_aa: CSPGFDRVTDTQYF
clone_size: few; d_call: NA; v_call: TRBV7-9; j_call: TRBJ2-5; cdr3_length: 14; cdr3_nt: TGTGCCAGCAGCTCGACAGGGAGGCGAGAGACCCAGTACTTC; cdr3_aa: CASSSTGRRETQYF
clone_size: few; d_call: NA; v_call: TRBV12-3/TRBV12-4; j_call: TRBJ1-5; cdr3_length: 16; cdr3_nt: TGTGCCAGCAGTTTGGCGGGAGTTTATAGCAATCAGCCCCAGCATTTT; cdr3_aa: CASSLAGVYSNQPQHF
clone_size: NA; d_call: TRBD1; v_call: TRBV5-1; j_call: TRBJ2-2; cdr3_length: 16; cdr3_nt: TGCGCCAGCAGCCAACGGACAGGGGAGAACACCGGGGAGCTGTTTTTT; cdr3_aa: CASSQRTGENTGELFF
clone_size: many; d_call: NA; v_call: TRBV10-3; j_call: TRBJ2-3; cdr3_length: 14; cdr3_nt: TGTGCCATCAGTGAGTCAGGAAGCACAGATACGCAGTATTTT; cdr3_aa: CAISESGSTDTQYF
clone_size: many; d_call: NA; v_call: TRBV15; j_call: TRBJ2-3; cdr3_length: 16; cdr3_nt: TGTGCCACCAGCAGAGTCGGGCAGGGGATGGGGGATACGCAGTATTTT; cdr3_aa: CATSRVGQGMGDTQYF
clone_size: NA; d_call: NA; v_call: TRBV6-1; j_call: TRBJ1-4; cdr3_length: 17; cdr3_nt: TGTGCCAGCAGTGAAGTGCGGACAGCACCTATTAATGAAAAACTGTTTTTT; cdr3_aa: CASSEVRTAPINEKLFF
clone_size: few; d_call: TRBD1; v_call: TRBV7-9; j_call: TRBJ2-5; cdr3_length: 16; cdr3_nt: TGTGCCAGCAGCAAGAGGGACAGGGGTTACCAAGAGACCCAGTACTTC; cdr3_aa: CASSKRDRGYQETQYF
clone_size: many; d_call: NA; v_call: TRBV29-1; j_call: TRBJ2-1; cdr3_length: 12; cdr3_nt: TGCAGCGCTTACGTCCCGGGAAATGAGCAGTTCTTC; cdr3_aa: CSAYVPGNEQFF
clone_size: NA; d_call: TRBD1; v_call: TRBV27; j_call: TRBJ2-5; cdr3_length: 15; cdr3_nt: TGTGCCAGCAGCCACCGTGCGGACAGGGGGGAGACCCAGTACTTC; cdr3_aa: CASSHRADRGETQYF
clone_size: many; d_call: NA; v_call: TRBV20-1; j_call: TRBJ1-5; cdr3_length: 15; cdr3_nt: TGCAGTGCTAGTTTGGGGACACTAGGGAATCAGCCCCAGCATTTT; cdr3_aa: CSASLGTLGNQPQHF
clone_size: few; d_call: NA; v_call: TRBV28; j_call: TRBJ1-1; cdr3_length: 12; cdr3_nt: TGTGCCAGCGAGTCGTTGAACACTGAAGCTTTCTTT; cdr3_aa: CASESLNTEAFF
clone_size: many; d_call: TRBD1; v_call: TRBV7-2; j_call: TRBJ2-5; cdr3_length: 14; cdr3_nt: TGTGCCAGCAGCTTTTCCAGGGGGCAAGAGACCCAGTACTTC; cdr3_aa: CASSFSRGQETQYF
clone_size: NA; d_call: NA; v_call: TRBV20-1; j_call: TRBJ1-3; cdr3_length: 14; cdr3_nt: TGCAGTGCCGTCGGGGCCCTCTCTGGAAACACCATATATTTT; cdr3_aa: CSAVGALSGNTIYF
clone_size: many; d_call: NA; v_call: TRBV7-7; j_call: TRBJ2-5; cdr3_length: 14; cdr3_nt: TGTGCCAGCAGCTTAGCATCCAACCAAGAGACCCAGTACTTC; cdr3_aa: CASSLASNQETQYF
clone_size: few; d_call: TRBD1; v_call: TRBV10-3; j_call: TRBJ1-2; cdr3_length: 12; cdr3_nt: TGTGCCATCAAAACAGGGGGCTATGGCTACACCTTC; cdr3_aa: CAIKTGGYGYTF
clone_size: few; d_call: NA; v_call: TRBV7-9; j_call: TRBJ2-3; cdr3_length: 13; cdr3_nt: TGTGCCAGCAGCGCCCAGGTTACAGATACGCAGTATTTT; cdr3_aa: CASSAQVTDTQYF
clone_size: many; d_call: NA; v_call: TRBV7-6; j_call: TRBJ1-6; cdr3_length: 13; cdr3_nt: TGTGCCAGCAGCCGTACGACTGATTCACCCCTCCACTTT; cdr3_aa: CASSRTTDSPLHF
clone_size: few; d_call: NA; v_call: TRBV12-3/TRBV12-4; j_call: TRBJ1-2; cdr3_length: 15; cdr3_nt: TGTGCCAGCACCCGTCAAGGACCGATCCTCTATGGCTACACCTTC; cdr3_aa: CASTRQGPILYGYTF
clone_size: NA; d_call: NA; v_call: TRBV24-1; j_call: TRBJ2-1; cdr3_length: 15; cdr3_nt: TGTGCCACGGCCAAGGATCTTGTAACCTACAATGAGCAGCTCTTC; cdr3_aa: CATAKDLVTYNEQLF
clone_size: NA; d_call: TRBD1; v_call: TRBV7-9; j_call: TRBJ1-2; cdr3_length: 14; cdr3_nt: TGTGCCAGCAGCCCCCGGACAGGGCGGGTTGGCTACACCTTC; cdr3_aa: CASSPRTGRVGYTF
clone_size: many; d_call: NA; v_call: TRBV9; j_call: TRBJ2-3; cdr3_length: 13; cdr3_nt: TGTGCCAGCAGCCCCTCTCCTCCTGATACGCAGTATTTT; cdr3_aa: CASSPSPPDTQYF
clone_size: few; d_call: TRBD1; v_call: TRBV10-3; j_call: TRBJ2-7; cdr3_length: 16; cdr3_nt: TGTGCCATCAGTGATCAAGGGACAGGGAGGTCCTACGAGCAGTACTTC; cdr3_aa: CAISDQGTGRSYEQYF
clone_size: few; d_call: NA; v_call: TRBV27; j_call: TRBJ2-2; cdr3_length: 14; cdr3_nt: TGTGCCAGCAGTTTATCGCAGAACACCGGGGAGCTGTTTTTT; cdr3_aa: CASSLSQNTGELFF
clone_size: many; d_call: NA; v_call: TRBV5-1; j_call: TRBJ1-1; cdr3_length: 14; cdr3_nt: TGCGCCAGCAGCCATAGACAGGAGAACACTGAAGCTTTCTTT; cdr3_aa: CASSHRQENTEAFF
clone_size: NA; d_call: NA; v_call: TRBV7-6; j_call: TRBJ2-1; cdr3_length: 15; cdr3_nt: TGTGCCAGCAGCTCCCAGCCCAGGGGATCCAATGAGCAGTTCTTC; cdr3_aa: CASSSQPRGSNEQFF